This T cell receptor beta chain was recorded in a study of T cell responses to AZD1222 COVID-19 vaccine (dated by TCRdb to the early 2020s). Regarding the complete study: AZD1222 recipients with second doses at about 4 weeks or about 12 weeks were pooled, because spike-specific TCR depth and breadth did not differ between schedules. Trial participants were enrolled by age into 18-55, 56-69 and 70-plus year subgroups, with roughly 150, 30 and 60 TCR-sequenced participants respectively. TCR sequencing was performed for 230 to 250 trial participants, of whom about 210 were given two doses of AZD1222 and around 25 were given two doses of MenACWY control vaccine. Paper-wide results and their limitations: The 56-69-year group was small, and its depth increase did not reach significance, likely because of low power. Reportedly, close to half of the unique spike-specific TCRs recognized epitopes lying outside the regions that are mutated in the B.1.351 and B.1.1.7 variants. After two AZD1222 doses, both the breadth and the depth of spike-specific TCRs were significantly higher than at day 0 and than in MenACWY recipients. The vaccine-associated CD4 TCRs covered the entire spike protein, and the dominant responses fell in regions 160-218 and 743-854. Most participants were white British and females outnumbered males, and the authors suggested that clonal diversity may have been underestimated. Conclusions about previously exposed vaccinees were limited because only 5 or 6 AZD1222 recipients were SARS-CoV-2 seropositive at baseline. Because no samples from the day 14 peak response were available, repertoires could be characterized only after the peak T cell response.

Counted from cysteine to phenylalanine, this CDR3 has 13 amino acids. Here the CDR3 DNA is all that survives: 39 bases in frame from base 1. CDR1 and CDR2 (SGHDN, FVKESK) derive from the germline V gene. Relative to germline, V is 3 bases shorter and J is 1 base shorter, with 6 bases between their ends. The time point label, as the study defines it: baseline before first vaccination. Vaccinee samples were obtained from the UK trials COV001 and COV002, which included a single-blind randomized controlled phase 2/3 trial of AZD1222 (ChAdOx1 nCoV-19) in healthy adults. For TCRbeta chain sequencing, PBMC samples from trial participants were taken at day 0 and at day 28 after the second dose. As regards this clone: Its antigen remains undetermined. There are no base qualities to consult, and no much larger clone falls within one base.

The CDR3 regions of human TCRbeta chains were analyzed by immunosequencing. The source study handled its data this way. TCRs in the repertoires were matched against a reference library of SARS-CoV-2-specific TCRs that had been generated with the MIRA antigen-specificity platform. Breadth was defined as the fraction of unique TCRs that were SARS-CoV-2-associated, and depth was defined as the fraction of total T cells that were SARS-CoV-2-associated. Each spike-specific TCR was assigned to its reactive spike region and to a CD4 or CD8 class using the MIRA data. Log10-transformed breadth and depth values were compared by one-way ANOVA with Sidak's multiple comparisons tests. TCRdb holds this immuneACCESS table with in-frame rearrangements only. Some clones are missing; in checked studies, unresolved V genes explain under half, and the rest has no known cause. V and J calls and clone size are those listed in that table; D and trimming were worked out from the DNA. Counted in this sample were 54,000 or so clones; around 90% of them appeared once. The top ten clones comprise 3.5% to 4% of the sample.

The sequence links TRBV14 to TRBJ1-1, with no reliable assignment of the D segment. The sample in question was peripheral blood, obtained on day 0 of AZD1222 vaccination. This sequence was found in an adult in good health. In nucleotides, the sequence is TGTGCCAGCAGCCAGTGGGGGAACACTGAAGCTTTCTTT. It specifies CASSQWGNTEAFF.